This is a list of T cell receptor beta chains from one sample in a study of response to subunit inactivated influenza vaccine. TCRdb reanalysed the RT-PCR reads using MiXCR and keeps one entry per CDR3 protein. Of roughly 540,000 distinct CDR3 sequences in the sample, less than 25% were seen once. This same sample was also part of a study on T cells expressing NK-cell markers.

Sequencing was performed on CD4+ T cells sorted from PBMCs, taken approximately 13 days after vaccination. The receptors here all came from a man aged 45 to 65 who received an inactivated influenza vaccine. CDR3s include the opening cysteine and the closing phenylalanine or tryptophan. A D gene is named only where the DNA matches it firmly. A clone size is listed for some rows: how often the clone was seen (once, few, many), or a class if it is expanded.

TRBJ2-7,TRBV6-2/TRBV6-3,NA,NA,TGTGCCAGCACTCGCGGACAGCTCTCACTCTCCGAGCAGTACTTC,CASTRGQLSLSEQYF
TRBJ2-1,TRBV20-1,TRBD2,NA,TGCAGTGCTAGAGAAGCTAGCGGGCCTTACAATGAGCAGTTCTTC,CSAREASGPYNEQFF
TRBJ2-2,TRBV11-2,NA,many,TGTGCCAGCAGCTTAGAACATTACACCGGGGAGCTGTTTTTT,CASSLEHYTGELFF
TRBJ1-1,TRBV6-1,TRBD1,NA,TGTGCCAGCAGTGGTCGGACAGGGGGCACTGAAGCTTTCTTT,CASSGRTGGTEAFF
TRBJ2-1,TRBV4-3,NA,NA,TGCGCCAGCAGCCAAGATTTAGCCGCCTACAATGAGCAGTTCTTC,CASSQDLAAYNEQFF
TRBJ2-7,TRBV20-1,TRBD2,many,TGCAGTGCTAGAGATTTTACTAGCGGGGCCTACGAGCAGTACTTC,CSARDFTSGAYEQYF
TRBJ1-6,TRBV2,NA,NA,TGTGCCAGCGTGGTACAGGGAGAATCACCCCTCCACTTT,CASVVQGESPLHF
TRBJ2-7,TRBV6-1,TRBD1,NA,TGTGCCAGCAGAGAATATCGACAGGGAAGAACGCCCTACGAGCAGTACTTC,CASREYRQGRTPYEQYF
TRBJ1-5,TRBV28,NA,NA,TGTGCCAGCAAAGACAGTAAGCGGGGAAAATCGAATCAGCCCCAGCATTTT,CASKDSKRGKSNQPQHF
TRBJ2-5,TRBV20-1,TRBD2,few,TGCAGTGCTAGAGACGGTAGCGGGAATCAAGAGACCCAGTACTTC,CSARDGSGNQETQYF
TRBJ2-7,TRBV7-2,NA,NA,TGTGCCAGCAGCTTAGCTGGGTACTCCTACGAGCAGTACTTC,CASSLAGYSYEQYF
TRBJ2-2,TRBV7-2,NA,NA,TGTGCCAGCAGCTTAAGGGGTCCCGGGGCCGGGGAGCTGTTTTTT,CASSLRGPGAGELFF
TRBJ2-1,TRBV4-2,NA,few,TGTGCCAGCAGCCAAGAGGTCTATGAGCAGTTCTTC,CASSQEVYEQFF
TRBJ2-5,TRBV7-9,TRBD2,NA,TGTGCCAGCAGCTTAGCGACTAGCGGGGGGTACCAAGAGACCCAGTACTTC,CASSLATSGGYQETQYF
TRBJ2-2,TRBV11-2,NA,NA,TGTGCCAGCAGCTTAGATCCGAGGGCGAACACCGGGGAGCTGTTTTTT,CASSLDPRANTGELFF
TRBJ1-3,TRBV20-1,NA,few,TGCAGTGCTAGAGATCCATTGGGAACCTCTGGAAACACCATATATTTT,CSARDPLGTSGNTIYF
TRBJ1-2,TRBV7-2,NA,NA,TGTGCCAGCAGCCCCACCGGGGGGGCCCGGACCTTC,CASSPTGGARTF
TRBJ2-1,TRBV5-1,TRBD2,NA,TGCGCCAGCAGCCCCTTAGCGGGAGGGACGAATGAGCAGTTCTTC,CASSPLAGGTNEQFF
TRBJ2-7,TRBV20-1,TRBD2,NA,TGCAGTGCTAGGTGGGGGGGAACCTACGAGCAGTACTTC,CSARWGGTYEQYF
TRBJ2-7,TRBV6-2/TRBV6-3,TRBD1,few,TGTGCCAGCACCCCCAGGGGGCAGGGGTCCTACGAGCAGTACTTC,CASTPRGQGSYEQYF
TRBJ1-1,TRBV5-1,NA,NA,TGCGCCAGCAGCATGGGGGACTCTGAAGCTTTCTTT,CASSMGDSEAFF
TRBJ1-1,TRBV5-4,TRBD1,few,TGTGCCAGCAGCCGATCCGGGACAGTATTGAACACTGAAGCTTTCTTT,CASSRSGTVLNTEAFF
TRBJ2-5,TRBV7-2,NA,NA,TGTGCCAGCAGCTTCGCTAGCCCTGGGGAGACCCAGTACTTC,CASSFASPGETQYF
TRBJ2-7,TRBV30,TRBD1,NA,TGTGCCTGGAGGCGCCCGGGACAGGGCTACGAGCAGTACTTC,CAWRRPGQGYEQYF
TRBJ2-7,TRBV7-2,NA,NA,TGTGCCAGCAGCCCCAGGGGTCTGAGCTCCTACGAGCAGTACTTC,CASSPRGLSSYEQYF
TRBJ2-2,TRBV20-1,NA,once,TGCAGTGCTAGAGATCCGCAGGGAGCAACCGGGGAGCTGTTTTTT,CSARDPQGATGELFF
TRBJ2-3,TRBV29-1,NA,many,TGCAGCGTTGTATCTAGCGTCTTGGGTAGCACAGATACGCAGTATTTT,CSVVSSVLGSTDTQYF
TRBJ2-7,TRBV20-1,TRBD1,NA,TGTAGTGCTATACGAGGGACAGGCTACGAGCAGTACTTC,CSAIRGTGYEQYF
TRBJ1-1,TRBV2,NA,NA,TGTGCCAGCAGTGCAGAGGGCAGAGCGAACACTGAAGCTTTCTTT,CASSAEGRANTEAFF
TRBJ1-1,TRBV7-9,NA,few,TGTGCCAGCAGCTTCGGCTACAGGAACACTGAAGCTTTCTTT,CASSFGYRNTEAFF
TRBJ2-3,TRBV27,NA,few,TGTGCCAGCAGTTTATCCAGGGTCAGCACAGATACGCAGTATTTT,CASSLSRVSTDTQYF
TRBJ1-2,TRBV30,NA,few,TGTGCCTGGACTATTAACGGAGACTATGGCTACACCTTC,CAWTINGDYGYTF
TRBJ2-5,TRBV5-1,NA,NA,TGCGCCAGCAGCTTGTCGGTGGGGGTCGGGGAGACCCAGTACTTC,CASSLSVGVGETQYF
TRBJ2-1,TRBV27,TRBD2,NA,TGTGCCAGCAGTTTCAGGCTAGCGGGACACAATGAGCAGTTCTTC,CASSFRLAGHNEQFF
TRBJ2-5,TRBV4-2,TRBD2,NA,TGTGCCAGCAGCCAGGGGGGAGGGATCCAAGAGACCCAGTACTTC,CASSQGGGIQETQYF
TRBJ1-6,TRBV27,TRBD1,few,TGTGCCAGCACCCGTCAAGGAGCAGGGGGAGGCTCACCCCTCCACTTT,CASTRQGAGGGSPLHF
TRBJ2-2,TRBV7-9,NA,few,TGTGCCAGCAGCTTAGAAGCCACCGGGGAGCTGTTTTTT,CASSLEATGELFF